The T cell receptor beta chain under discussion was sequenced for a study of circulating CD8 cells and anti-PD-1 response in melanoma. Overall study: Six of 13 patients had prior targeted therapy or immunotherapy; seven did not.

Germline CDR1 reads SGHTA; CDR2 reads FQGNSA. This CDR3 has 18 amino acids. The V end lost 5 bases, the J end lost 3 bases, and 25 bases lay between the germline ends. Sorting of live CD3+CD8+TCRalphabeta+ cells by PD-1 and/or TIGIT gave four subsets. Each library started from roughly 15 ng of total RNA using the QIAseq Immune Repertoire TCR panel. Each CDR3 protein gets one entry after TCRdb re-called the reads with MiXCR. The sample has about 1,000 distinct CDR3 sequences, about 8.8% seen once. By share, this clonotype counts as medium-sized. The receptor was isolated from a human donor with melanoma. The V call is TRBV7-2, the J call TRBJ2-5; tentative D call: TRBD2 (6 bases). Sequenced material: CD8+ T cells from PBMCs, taken at baseline or after one month of anti-PD-1 therapy (not recorded which). The CDR3 DNA reads as TGTGCCAGCAGCCCCCGGGGAGTAGCGGTGGTTGGAGAAGAGACCCAGTACTTC. It specifies CASSPRGVAVVGEETQYF.